The rows below give T cell receptor beta chains drawn from one sample of a study of T cell changes during pregnancy in multiple sclerosis. Generated by immunoSEQ multiplex PCR, the TCRdb table keeps only in-frame clones and is missing some. Of about 34,000 clones listed, around 90% are singletons. Specimen: CD8+ T cells from peripheral blood mononuclear cells, collected in the third trimester of pregnancy. Receptors were obtained from a female donor with multiple sclerosis, enrolled in a pregnancy study. Both conserved end residues are part of each CDR3. A D gene is named only where the DNA matches it firmly. Not all rows give a size; the values are once, few, many and, for expanded clones, a class.

d_call | j_call | v_call | clone_size | cdr3_aa | cdr3_nt
TRBD1 | TRBJ1-1 | TRBV6-4 | . | CASSPTGGGTEAFF | TGTGCCAGCAGTCCAACAGGGGGAGGCACTGAAGCTTTCTTT
. | TRBJ1-2 | TRBV29-1 | . | CSAHPQGERGYTF | TGCAGCGCCCACCCCCAAGGGGAAAGGGGCTACACCTTC
TRBD1 | TRBJ2-2 | TRBV6-4 | . | CASSEQGETGELFF | TGTGCCAGCAGTGAGCAGGGGGAAACCGGGGAGCTGTTTTTT
TRBD1 | TRBJ2-7 | TRBV29-1 | . | CSVGGGQGADEQYF | TGCAGCGTTGGGGGGGGACAGGGGGCTGACGAGCAGTACTTC
. | TRBJ1-5 | TRBV4-1 | once | CASSPSRYGLQPQHF | TGCGCCAGCAGCCCATCGCGGTATGGTCTGCAGCCCCAGCATTTT
. | TRBJ2-7 | TRBV7-2 | once | CASSLWGSTYEQYF | TGTGCCAGCAGCTTATGGGGCAGTACCTACGAGCAGTACTTC
TRBD1 | TRBJ2-2 | TRBV15 | . | CATSLDRAGTGELFF | TGTGCCACCAGTCTGGACAGGGCAGGCACCGGGGAGCTGTTTTTT
TRBD1 | TRBJ2-2 | TRBV9 | . | CASSVETGSGTGELFF | TGTGCCAGCAGCGTAGAGACAGGGAGTGGTACCGGGGAGCTGTTTTTT
TRBD2 | TRBJ2-1 | TRBV7-2 | . | CASSLPRGGSSYNEQFF | TGTGCCAGCAGCTTACCGCGGGGGGGGAGCTCCTACAATGAGCAGTTCTTC
. | TRBJ1-1 | TRBV5-6 | . | CASSPWTENTEAFF | TGTGCCAGCAGTCCTTGGACAGAGAACACTGAAGCTTTCTTT
. | TRBJ2-5 | TRBV30 | . | CAWIRETQYF | TGTGCCTGGATTCGTGAGACCCAGTACTTC
TRBD1 | TRBJ1-4 | TRBV11-2 | . | CASSETGREEKLFF | TGTGCCAGCAGCGAGACAGGGCGTGAGGAAAAACTGTTTTTT
TRBD1 | TRBJ1-1 | TRBV5-6 | . | CASSLPTGWTEAFF | TGTGCCAGCAGCCTACCGACAGGGTGGACTGAAGCTTTCTTT
TRBD1 | TRBJ2-1 | TRBV6-4 | . | CASATGTGDGDEQFF | TGTGCCAGCGCTACCGGTACAGGGGATGGAGATGAGCAGTTCTTC
. | TRBJ2-7 | TRBV11-2 | once | CASSLVQGSYEQYF | TGTGCCAGCAGCTTGGTCCAGGGATCCTACGAGCAGTACTTC
. | TRBJ2-1 | TRBV5-6 | . | CASSLEEGAYNEQFF | TGTGCCAGCAGCTTGGAGGAGGGTGCCTACAATGAGCAGTTCTTC
TRBD1 | TRBJ2-2 | TRBV5-5 | . | CASSLQGPGELFF | TGTGCCAGCAGCTTACAGGGGCCCGGGGAGCTGTTTTTT
TRBD2 | TRBJ2-7 | TRBV2 | . | CASSSGGSYEQYF | TGTGCCAGCAGTAGCGGGGGCTCCTACGAGCAGTACTTC
. | TRBJ1-2 | TRBV29-1 | . | CSVDGGSVSIGYTF | TGCAGCGTTGACGGGGGGAGCGTTTCAATTGGCTACACCTTC
. | TRBJ2-7 | TRBV9 | . | CASSQQGGYEQYF | TGTGCCAGCAGCCAGCAGGGGGGTTACGAGCAGTACTTC
. | TRBJ1-2 | TRBV21-1 | . | CASLRGGHGYTF | TGTGCCAGCCTTAGAGGGGGCCATGGCTACACCTTC